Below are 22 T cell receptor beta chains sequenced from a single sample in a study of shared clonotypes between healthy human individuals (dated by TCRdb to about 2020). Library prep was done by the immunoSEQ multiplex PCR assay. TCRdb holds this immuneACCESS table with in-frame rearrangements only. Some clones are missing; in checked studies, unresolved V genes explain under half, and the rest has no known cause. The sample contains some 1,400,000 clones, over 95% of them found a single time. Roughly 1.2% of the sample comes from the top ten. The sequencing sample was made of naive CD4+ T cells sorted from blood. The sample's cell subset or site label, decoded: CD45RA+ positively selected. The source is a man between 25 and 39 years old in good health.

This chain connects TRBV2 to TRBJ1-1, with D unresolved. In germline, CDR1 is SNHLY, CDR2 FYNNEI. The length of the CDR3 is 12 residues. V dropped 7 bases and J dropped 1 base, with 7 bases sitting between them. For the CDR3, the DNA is TGTGCCAGCATGAACTGGAACACTGAAGCTTTCTTT. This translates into CASMNWNTEAFF.

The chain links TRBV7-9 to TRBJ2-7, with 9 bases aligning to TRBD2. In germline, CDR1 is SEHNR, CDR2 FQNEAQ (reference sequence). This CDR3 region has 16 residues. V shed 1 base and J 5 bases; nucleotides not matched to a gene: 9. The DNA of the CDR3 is TGTGCCAGCAGCTTAGATCTGGCGGGAGGGCCCGACGAGCAGTACTTC. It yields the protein CASSLDLAGGPDEQYF.

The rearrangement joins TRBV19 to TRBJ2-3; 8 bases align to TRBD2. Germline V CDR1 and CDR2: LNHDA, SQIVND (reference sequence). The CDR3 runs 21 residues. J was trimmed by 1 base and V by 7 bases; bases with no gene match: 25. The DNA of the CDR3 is TGTGCCAGTACAAGAAGACTCAAAGCGGGAGTGGGGGGTTTTGGCACAGATACGCAGTATTTT. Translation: CASTRRLKAGVGGFGTDTQYF.

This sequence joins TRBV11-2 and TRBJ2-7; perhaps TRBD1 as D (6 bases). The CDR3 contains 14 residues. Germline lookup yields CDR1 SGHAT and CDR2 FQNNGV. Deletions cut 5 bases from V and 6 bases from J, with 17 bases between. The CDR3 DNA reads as TGTGCCAGCAGCCCTAGGGCAGGGGTGATCGAGCAGTACTTC. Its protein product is CASSPRAGVIEQYF.

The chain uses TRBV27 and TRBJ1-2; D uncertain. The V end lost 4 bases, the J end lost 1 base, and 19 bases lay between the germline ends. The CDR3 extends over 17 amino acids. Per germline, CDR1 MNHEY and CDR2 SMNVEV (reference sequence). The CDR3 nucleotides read TGTGCCAGCAGTTCTTACATAGGACGGACTTTTAACTATGGCTACACCTTC. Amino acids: CASSSYIGRTFNYGYTF.

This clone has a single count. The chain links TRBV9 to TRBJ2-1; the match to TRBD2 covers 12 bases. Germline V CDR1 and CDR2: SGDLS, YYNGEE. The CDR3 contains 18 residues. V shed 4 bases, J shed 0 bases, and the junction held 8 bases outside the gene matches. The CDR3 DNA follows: TGTGCCAGCAGCCAAACTAGCGGGAGGATCAGCTCCTACAATGAGCAGTTCTTC. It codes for CASSQTSGRISSYNEQFF.

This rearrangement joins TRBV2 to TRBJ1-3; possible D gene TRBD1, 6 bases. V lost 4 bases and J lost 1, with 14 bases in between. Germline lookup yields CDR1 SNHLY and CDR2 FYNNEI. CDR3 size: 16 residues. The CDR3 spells CASSASGALSGNTIYF. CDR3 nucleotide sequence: TGTGCCAGCAGTGCCTCAGGGGCCCTTTCTGGAAACACCATATATTTT.

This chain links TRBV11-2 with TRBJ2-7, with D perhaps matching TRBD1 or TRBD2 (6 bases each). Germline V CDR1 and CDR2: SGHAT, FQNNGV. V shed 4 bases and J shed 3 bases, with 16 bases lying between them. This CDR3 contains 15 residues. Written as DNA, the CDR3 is TGTGCCAGCAGCTCCCTGCAGGGGACTGACTACGAGCAGTACTTC. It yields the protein CASSSLQGTDYEQYF.

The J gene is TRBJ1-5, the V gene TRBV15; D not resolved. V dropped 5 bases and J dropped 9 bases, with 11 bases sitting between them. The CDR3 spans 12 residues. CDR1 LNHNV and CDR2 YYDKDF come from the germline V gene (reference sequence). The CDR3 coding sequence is TGTGCCACCAGCCCACGACGGGGGCCCCAGCATTTT. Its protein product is CATSPRRGPQHF.

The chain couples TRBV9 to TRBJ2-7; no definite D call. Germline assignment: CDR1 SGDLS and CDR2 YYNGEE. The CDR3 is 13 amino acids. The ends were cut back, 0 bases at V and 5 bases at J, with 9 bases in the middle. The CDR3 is CASSVGVSHEQYF. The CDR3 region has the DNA TGTGCCAGCAGCGTAGGAGTGTCCCACGAGCAGTACTTC.

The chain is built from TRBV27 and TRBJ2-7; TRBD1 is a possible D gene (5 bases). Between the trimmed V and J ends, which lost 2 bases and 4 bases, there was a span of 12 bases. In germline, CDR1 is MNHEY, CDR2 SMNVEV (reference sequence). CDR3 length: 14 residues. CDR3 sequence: CASSLDGHTYEQYF. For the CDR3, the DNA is TGTGCCAGCAGTTTAGATGGACACACGTACGAGCAGTACTTC.

CDR3 DNA: TGCGCCAGCAGCTTGGAAACCGGGACTAGCGGGAGAAATGAGCAGTTCTTC. Its translation is CASSLETGTSGRNEQFF. The chain employs TRBV5-1 and TRBJ2-1, with 14 bases matching TRBD2. CDR1 is SGHRS, CDR2 YFSETQ, per germline. This CDR3 is 17 amino acids long. J was trimmed by 7 bases and V by 0 bases; bases with no gene match: 6.

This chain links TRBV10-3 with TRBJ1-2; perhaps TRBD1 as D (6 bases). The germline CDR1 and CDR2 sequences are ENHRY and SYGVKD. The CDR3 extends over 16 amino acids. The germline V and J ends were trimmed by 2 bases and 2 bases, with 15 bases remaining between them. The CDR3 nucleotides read TGTGCCATCAGTGAGACCGGGACACAACTGAACTATGGCTACACCTTC. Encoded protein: CAISETGTQLNYGYTF.

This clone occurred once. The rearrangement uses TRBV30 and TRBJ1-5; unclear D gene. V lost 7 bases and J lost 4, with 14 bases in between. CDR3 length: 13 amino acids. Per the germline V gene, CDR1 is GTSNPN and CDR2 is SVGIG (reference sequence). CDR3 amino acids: CASSRRENQPQHF. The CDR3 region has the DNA TGTGCCTCCTCGAGGAGGGAAAATCAGCCCCAGCATTTT.

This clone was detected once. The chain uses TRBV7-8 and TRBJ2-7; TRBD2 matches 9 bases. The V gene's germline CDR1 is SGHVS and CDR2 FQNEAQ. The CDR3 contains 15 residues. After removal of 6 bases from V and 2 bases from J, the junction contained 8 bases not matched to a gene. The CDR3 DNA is TGTGCCAGCAGAGAACAACCTAGCGGGACCTACGAGCAGTACTTC. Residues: CASREQPSGTYEQYF.

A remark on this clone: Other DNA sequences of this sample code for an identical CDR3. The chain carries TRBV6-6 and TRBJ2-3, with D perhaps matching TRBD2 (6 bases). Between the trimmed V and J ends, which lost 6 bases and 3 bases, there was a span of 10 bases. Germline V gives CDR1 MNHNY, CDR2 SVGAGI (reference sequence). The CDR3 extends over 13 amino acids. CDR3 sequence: CASSPRGTDTQYF. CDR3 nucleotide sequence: TGTGCCAGCAGCCCACGGGGGACAGATACGCAGTATTTT.

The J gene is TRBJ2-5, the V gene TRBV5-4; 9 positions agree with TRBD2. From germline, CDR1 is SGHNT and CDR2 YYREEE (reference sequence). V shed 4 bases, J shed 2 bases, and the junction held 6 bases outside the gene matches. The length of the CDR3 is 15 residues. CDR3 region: CASSTGLATQETQYF. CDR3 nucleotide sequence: TGTGCCAGCAGCACCGGACTAGCGACTCAAGAGACCCAGTACTTC.

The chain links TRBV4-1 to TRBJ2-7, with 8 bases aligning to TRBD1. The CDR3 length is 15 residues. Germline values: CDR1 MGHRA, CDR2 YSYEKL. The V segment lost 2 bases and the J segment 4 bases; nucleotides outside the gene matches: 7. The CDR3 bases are TGCGCCAGCAGCCAACCTGGGACAGGAGTATACGAGCAGTACTTC. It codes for CASSQPGTGVYEQYF.

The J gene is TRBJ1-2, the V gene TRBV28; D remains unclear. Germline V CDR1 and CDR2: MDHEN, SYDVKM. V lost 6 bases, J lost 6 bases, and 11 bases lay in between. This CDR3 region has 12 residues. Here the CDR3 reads CASRRETDGYTF. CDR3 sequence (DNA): TGTGCCAGCAGGCGGGAAACTGATGGCTACACCTTC.

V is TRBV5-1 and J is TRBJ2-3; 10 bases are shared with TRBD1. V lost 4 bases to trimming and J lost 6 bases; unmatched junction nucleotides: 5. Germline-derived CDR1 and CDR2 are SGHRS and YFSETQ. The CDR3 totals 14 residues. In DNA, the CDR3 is TGCGCCAGCAGCGTGACAGGGGGCGGGGATACGCAGTATTTT. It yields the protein CASSVTGGGDTQYF.

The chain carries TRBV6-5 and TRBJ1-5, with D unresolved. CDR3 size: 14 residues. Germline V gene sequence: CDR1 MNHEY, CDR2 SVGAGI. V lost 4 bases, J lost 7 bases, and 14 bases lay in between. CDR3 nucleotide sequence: TGTGCCAGCAGTTCTGACCGGCGTGGGCAGCCCCAGCATTTT. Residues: CASSSDRRGQPQHF.

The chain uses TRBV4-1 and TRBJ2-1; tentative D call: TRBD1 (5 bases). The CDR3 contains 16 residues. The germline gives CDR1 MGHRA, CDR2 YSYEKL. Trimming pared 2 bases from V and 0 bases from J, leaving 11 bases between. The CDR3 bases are TGCGCCAGCAGCCAACAAGCAGGGCTCTCCTACAATGAGCAGTTCTTC. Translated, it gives CASSQQAGLSYNEQFF.